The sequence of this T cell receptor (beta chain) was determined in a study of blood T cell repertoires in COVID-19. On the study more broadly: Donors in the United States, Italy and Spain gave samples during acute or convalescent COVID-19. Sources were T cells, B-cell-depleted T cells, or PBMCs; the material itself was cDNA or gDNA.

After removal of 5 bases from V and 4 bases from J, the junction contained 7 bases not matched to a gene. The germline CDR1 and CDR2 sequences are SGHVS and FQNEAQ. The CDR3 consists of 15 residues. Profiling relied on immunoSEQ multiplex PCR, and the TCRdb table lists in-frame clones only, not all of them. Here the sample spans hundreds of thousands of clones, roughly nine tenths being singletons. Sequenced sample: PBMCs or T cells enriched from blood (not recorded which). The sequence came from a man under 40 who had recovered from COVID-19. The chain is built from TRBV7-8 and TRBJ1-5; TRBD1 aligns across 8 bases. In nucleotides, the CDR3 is TGTGCCAGCAGCGGGGGGACAGGTCTTAATCAGCCCCAGCATTTT. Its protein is CASSGGTGLNQPQHF. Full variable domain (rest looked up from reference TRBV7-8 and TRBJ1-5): GAGVSQSPRYKVAKRGQDVALRCDPISGHVSLFWYQQALGQGPEFLTYFQNEAQLDKSGLPSDRFFAERPEGSVSTLKIQRTQQEDSAVYLCASSGGTGLNQPQHFGDGTRLSIL.